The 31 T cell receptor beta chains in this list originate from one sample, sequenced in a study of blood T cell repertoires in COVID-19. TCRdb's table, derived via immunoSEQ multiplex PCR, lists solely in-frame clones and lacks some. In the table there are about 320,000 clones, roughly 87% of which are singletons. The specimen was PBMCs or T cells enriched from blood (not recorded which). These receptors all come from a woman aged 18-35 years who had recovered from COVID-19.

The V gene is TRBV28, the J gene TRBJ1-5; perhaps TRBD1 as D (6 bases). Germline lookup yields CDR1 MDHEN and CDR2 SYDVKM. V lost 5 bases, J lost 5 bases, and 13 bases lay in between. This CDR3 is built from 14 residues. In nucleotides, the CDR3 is TGTGCCAGCAGTATCCAACAGGGTCATCAGCCCCAGCATTTT. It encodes CASSIQQGHQPQHF.

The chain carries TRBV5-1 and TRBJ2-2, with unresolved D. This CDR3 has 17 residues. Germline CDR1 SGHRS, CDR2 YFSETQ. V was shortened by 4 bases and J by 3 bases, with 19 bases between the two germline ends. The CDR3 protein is CASSPGAASGYTGELFF. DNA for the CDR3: TGCGCCAGCAGCCCGGGTGCAGCATCGGGTTACACCGGGGAGCTGTTTTTT.

Here the CDR3 reads CASSPGGGFGNTIYF. CDR3 DNA: TGTGCCAGCAGCCCCGGCGGGGGATTTGGAAACACCATATATTTT. The V gene is TRBV5-8, the J gene TRBJ1-3; maybe TRBD1 (5 bases). CDR1 SGHTS and CDR2 YDEGEE come from the germline V gene. V was clipped by 4 bases and J by 3 bases, with 14 bases between them. The CDR3 is 15 residues long.

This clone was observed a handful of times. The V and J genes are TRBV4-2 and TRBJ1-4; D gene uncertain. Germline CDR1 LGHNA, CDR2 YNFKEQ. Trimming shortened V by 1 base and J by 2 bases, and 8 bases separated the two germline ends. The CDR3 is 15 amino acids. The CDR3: CASSQVESTNEKLFF. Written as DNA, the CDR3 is TGTGCCAGCAGCCAAGTTGAGAGCACTAATGAAAAACTGTTTTTT.

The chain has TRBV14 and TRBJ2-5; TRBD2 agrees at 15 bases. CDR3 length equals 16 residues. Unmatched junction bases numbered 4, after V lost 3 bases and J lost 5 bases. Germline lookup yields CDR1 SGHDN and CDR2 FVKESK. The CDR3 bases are TGTGCCAGCAGCCAGGGGACTAGCGGGAGGACTGAGACCCAGTACTTC. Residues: CASSQGTSGRTETQYF.

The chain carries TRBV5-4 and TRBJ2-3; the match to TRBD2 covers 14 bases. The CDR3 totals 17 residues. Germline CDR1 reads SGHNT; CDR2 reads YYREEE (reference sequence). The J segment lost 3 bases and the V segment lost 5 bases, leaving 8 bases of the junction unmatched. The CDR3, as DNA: TGTGCCAGCAGGTCCGGGACTAGCGGGAGAAAGACAGATACGCAGTATTTT. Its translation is CASRSGTSGRKTDTQYF.

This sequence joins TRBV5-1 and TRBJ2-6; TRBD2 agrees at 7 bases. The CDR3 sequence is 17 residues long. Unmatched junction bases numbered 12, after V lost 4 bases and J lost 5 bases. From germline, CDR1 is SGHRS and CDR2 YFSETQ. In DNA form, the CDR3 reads TGCGCCAGCAGCCCGGGCCCTACAGCGGGGAGGGCCAACGTCCTGACTTTC. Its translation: CASSPGPTAGRANVLTF.

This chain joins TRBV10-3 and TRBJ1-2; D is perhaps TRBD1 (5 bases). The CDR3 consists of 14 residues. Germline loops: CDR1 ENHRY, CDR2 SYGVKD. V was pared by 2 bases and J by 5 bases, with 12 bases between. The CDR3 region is CAISEMGGRYGYTF. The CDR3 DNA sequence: TGTGCCATCAGTGAGATGGGGGGAAGATATGGCTACACCTTC.

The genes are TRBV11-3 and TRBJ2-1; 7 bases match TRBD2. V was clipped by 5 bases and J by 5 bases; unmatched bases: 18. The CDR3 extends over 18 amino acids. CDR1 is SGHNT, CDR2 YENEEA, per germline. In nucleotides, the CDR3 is TGTGCCAGCAGCCCCTCCTTGGTAGGGGAGGGCCCAAACAATGAGCAGTTCTTC. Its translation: CASSPSLVGEGPNNEQFF.

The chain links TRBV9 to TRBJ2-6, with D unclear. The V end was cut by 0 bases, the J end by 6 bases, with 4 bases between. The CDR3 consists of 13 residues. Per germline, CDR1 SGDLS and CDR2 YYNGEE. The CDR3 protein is CASSVAPANVLTF. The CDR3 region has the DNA TGTGCCAGCAGCGTAGCTCCGGCCAACGTCCTGACTTTC.

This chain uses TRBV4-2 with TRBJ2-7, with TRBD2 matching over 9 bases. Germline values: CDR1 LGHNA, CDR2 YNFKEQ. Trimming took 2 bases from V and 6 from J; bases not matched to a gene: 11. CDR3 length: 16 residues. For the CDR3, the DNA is TGTGCCAGCAGCCAACCTAGCGGGGCCGGACAAATCGAGCAGTACTTC. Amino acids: CASSQPSGAGQIEQYF.

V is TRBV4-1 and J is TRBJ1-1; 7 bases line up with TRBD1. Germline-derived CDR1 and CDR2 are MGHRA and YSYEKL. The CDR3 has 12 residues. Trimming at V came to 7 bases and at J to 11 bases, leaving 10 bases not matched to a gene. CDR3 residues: CASNAATGVAFF. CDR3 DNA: TGCGCCAGCAATGCAGCAACAGGGGTCGCTTTCTTT.

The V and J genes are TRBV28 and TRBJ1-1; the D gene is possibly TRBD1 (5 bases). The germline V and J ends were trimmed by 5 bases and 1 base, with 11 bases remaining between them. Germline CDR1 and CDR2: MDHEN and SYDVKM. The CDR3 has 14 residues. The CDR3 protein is CASSRRDWNTEAFF. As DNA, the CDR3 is TGTGCCAGCAGTCGTAGGGACTGGAACACTGAAGCTTTCTTT.

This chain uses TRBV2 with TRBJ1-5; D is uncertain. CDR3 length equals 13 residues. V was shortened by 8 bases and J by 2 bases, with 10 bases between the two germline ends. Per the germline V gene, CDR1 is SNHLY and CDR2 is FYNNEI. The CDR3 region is CASRVWGNQPQHF. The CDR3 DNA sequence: TGTGCCAGCCGGGTTTGGGGCAATCAGCCCCAGCATTTT.

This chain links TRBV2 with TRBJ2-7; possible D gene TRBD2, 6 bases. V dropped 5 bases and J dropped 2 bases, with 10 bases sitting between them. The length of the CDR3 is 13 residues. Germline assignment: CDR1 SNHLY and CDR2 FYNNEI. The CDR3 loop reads CASSWTTPYEQYF. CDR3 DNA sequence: TGTGCCAGCAGTTGGACTACCCCCTACGAGCAGTACTTC.

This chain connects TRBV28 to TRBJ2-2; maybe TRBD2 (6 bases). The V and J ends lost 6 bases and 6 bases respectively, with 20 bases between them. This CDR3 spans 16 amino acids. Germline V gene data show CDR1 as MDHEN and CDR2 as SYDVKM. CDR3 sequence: CASSAPWGVSSGELFF. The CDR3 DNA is TGTGCCAGCAGCGCTCCCTGGGGGGTATCATCCGGGGAGCTGTTTTTT.

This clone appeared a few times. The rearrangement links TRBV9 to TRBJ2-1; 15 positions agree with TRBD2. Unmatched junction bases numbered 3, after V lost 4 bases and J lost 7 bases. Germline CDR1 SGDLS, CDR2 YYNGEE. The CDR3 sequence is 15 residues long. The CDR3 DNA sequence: TGTGCCAGCAGCAAAGGGACTAGCGGGGGGAATGAGCAGTTCTTC. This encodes CASSKGTSGGNEQFF.

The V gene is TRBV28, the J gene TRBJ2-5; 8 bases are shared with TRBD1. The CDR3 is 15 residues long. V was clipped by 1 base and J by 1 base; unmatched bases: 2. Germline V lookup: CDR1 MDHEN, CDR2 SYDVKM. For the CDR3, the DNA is TGTGCCAGCAGTTTATCGGGACAGGTCCAAGAGACCCAGTACTTC. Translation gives CASSLSGQVQETQYF.

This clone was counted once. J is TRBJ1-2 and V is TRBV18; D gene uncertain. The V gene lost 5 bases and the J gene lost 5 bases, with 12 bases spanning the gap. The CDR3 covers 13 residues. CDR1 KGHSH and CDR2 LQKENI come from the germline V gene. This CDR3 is CASSEAAIYGYTF. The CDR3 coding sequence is TGTGCCAGCTCAGAGGCTGCCATTTATGGCTACACCTTC. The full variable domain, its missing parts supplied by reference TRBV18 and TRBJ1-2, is NAGVMQNPRHLVRRRGQEARLRCSPMKGHSHVYWYRQLPEEGLKFMVYLQKENIIDESGMPKERFSAEFPKEGPSILRIQQVVRGDSAAYFCASSEAAIYGYTFGSGTRLTVV.

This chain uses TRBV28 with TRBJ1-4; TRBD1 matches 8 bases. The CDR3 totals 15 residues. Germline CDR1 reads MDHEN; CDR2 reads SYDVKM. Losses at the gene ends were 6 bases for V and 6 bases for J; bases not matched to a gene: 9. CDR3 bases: TGTGCCAGCAGAACACCAGGGGGCCCGTATGAAAAACTGTTTTTT. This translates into CASRTPGGPYEKLFF.

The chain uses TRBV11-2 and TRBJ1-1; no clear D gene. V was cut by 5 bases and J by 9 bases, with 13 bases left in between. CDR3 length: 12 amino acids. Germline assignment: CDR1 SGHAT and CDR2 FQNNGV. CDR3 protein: CASSRRQNKAFF. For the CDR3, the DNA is TGTGCCAGCAGCCGAAGACAAAACAAAGCTTTCTTT.

This chain's CDR3 is CATPGQDGPEAFF. The DNA for the CDR3 is TGTGCCACCCCGGGACAGGACGGCCCTGAAGCTTTCTTT. J is TRBJ1-1 and V is TRBV7-9; 8 bases match TRBD1. The CDR3 loop spans 13 amino acids. CDR1 SEHNR and CDR2 FQNEAQ come from the germline V gene (reference sequence). V shed 10 bases and J 6 bases; nucleotides not matched to a gene: 10.

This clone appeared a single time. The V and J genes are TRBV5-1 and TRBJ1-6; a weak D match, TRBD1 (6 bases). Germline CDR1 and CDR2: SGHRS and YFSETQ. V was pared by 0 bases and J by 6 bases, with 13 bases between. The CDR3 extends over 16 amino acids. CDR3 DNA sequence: TGCGCCAGCAGCTTGGTAGGGGGGGCTGGTAATTCACCCCTCCACTTT. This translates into CASSLVGGAGNSPLHF.

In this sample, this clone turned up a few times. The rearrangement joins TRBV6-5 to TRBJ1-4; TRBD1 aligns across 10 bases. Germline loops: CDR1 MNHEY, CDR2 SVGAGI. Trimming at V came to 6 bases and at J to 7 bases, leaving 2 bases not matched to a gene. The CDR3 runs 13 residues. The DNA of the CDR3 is TGTGCCAGCAGGGGACAGGGGATTGAAAAACTGTTTTTT. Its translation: CASRGQGIEKLFF.

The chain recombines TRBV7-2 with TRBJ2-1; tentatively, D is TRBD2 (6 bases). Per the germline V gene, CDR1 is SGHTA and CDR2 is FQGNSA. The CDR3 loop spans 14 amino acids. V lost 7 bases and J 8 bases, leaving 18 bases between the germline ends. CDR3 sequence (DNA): TGTGCCAGCATCCGGGACTGGGGTCCCGATGAGCAGTTCTTC. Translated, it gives CASIRDWGPDEQFF.

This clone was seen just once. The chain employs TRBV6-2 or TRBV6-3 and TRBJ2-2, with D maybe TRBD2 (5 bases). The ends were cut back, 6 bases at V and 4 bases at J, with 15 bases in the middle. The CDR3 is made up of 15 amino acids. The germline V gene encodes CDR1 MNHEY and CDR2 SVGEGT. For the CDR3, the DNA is TGTGCCAGCAGCACTACGGGGAGATCCACCGGGGAGCTGTTTTTT. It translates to CASSTTGRSTGELFF.

This CDR3 is CASRAVWGARGELFF. CDR3 DNA: TGTGCCAGCAGGGCGGTCTGGGGCGCTCGCGGGGAGCTGTTTTTT. This sequence joins TRBV2 and TRBJ2-2; TRBD1 might be the D (5 bases). This CDR3 region has 15 residues. V shed 6 bases and J shed 7 bases, with 18 bases lying between them. Germline V lookup: CDR1 SNHLY, CDR2 FYNNEI.

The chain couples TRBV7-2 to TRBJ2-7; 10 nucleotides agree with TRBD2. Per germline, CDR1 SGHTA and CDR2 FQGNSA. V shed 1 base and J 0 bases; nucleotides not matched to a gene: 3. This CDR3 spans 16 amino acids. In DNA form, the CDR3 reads TGTGCCAGCAGCTTAGAAGGGACTAGCGTCTCCTACGAGCAGTACTTC. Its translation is CASSLEGTSVSYEQYF.

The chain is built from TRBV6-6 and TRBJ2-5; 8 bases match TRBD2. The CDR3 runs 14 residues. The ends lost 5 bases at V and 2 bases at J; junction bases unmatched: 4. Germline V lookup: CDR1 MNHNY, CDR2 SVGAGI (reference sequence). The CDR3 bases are TGTGCCAGCAGTATACTAGCGGAACAAGAGACCCAGTACTTC. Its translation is CASSILAEQETQYF.

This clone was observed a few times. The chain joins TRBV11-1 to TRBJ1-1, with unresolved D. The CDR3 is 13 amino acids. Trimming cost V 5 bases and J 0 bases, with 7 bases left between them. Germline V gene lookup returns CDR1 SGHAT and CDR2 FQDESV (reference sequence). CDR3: CASSTEMNTEAFF. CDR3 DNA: TGTGCCAGCAGCACAGAGATGAACACTGAAGCTTTCTTT.

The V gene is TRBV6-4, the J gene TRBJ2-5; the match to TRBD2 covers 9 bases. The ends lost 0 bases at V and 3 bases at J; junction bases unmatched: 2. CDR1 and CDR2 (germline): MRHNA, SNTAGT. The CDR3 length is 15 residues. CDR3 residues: CASSDSAGGKETQYF. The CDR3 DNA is TGTGCCAGCAGTGACTCGGCGGGAGGGAAAGAGACCCAGTACTTC.